The 25 T cell receptor beta chains below come from one sample, sequenced in a study of CD8 T cells in Susac syndrome. When the RNA was reverse transcribed, random hexamers were used with an input of about 0.5 to 1 ug. TCRdb analysed the immunoSEQ multiplex PCR reads with MiXCR anew, one entry per CDR3 protein. The sample carries a few hundred thousand distinct CDR3 sequences, roughly 90% recorded once. The sequenced material came from CD8+ T cells from PBMCs. The receptors here all came from a human donor with multiple sclerosis.

The chain couples TRBV5-1 to TRBJ2-1; D is uncertain. CDR3 length: 12 residues. V was shortened by 1 base and J by 6 bases, with 5 bases between the two germline ends. Germline V gene sequence: CDR1 SGHRS, CDR2 YFSETQ. CDR3 sequence: CASSLRSNEQFF. Written as DNA, the CDR3 is TGCGCCAGCAGCTTGAGGAGCAATGAGCAGTTCTTC.

The chain uses TRBV27 and TRBJ1-2; D unresolved. The V gene's germline CDR1 is MNHEY and CDR2 SMNVEV (reference sequence). Trimming removed 1 base from V and 7 bases from J, with 10 bases in between. The CDR3 length is 13 residues. Written as DNA, the CDR3 is TGTGCCAGCAGTTTATATCCGTATTCTGGCTACACCTTC. This encodes CASSLYPYSGYTF.

The chain uses TRBV2 and TRBJ2-4; D remains unclear. This CDR3 spans 11 amino acids. With 8 bases removed from V and 9 bases from J, the gap between germline ends came to 11 bases. CDR1 and CDR2 from the germline V gene are SNHLY and FYNNEI. CDR3 sequence: CASRVVGIQYF. CDR3 bases: TGTGCCAGCCGCGTAGTGGGCATTCAGTACTTC.

This clonotype was counted a single time. The chain is built from TRBV28 and TRBJ2-7; TRBD1 is a possible D gene (6 bases). This CDR3 contains 16 residues. The V end lost 4 bases, the J end lost 2 bases, and 18 bases lay between the germline ends. Germline CDR1 and CDR2: MDHEN and SYDVKM. This CDR3 is CASSSPVDSKAYEQYF. The CDR3 DNA reads TGTGCCAGCAGTTCCCCCGTGGACAGTAAAGCCTACGAGCAGTACTTC.

The chain recombines TRBV7-3 with TRBJ2-1; the D gene is possibly TRBD1 (6 bases). The CDR3 has 15 residues. Trimming stripped 5 bases from V and 2 bases from J, with 13 bases between. Germline CDR1 SGHTA, CDR2 FQGTGA. DNA of the CDR3: TGTGCCAGCAGCCTGGGACAAAGAACCTACAATGAGCAGTTCTTC. Translating gives CASSLGQRTYNEQFF.

The V and J genes are TRBV28 and TRBJ1-5; D unresolved. Germline V gene lookup returns CDR1 MDHEN and CDR2 SYDVKM. The V end was cut by 5 bases, the J end by 6 bases, with 8 bases between. This CDR3 is 12 amino acids long. The CDR3 DNA reads TGTGCCAGCAGTGGAGGAGGTCAGCCCCAGCATTTT. Amino acids: CASSGGGQPQHF.

The rearrangement joins TRBV5-5 to TRBJ2-7; D possibly corresponds to TRBD2 (5 bases). Trimming shortened V by 2 bases and J by 2 bases, and 20 bases separated the two germline ends. The CDR3 is 17 amino acids. Per germline, CDR1 SGHKS and CDR2 YYEKEE (reference sequence). DNA of the CDR3: TGTGCCAGCAGCTTTTCCCTGTCCGGGATCAACCCCTACGAGCAGTACTTC. Translating it yields CASSFSLSGINPYEQYF.

The V gene is TRBV11-3, the J gene TRBJ1-2, with unresolved D. This CDR3 has 13 amino acids. CDR1 and CDR2 (germline): SGHNT, YENEEA. Trimming removed 1 base from V and 5 bases from J, with 8 bases in between. The CDR3 here is CASSLASGYGYTF. DNA for the CDR3: TGTGCCAGCAGCTTAGCTTCCGGATATGGCTACACCTTC.

V usage is TRBV11-2 and J usage is TRBJ1-2, with no clear D. Germline assignment: CDR1 SGHAT and CDR2 FQNNGV. V was shortened by 1 base and J by 6 bases, with 12 bases between the two germline ends. This CDR3 has 14 residues. The CDR3 is CASSLVLDEDGYTF. CDR3 coding DNA: TGTGCCAGCAGCTTAGTACTGGACGAGGATGGCTACACCTTC.

This chain uses TRBV5-8 with TRBJ2-1; D gene uncertain. CDR3 length: 11 amino acids. Germline values: CDR1 SGHTS, CDR2 YDEGEE. V lost 1 base, J lost 9 bases, and 5 bases lay in between. The CDR3 DNA follows: TGTGCCAGCAGCTTGAGAACTGAGCAGTTCTTC. Translating it yields CASSLRTEQFF.

This sequence joins TRBV19 and TRBJ2-3; D is unresolved. V was trimmed by 3 bases and J by 6 bases, leaving 19 bases between them. CDR1 and CDR2 (germline): LNHDA, SQIVND (reference sequence). There are 16 residues in the CDR3. The CDR3: CASSIKRVYLRDTQYF. Here the CDR3 DNA reads TGTGCCAGTAGTATTAAGCGAGTCTACCTTAGGGATACGCAGTATTTT.

The rearrangement joins TRBV27 to TRBJ1-1; 7 bases match TRBD1. This CDR3 is 14 amino acids long. The germline gives CDR1 MNHEY, CDR2 SMNVEV (reference sequence). The V segment lost 3 bases and the J segment 1 base; nucleotides outside the gene matches: 2. The CDR3: CASSFGQANTEAFF. The CDR3 bases are TGTGCCAGCAGTTTTGGACAGGCGAACACTGAAGCTTTCTTT.

The chain is built from TRBV7-9 and TRBJ1-2; D is perhaps TRBD1 (6 bases). Germline V gene data show CDR1 as SEHNR and CDR2 as FQNEAQ (reference sequence). The CDR3 runs 13 residues. V gave up 6 bases and J gave up 5 bases, with 13 bases separating them. CDR3: CASREGVEYGYTF. In DNA form, the CDR3 reads TGTGCCAGCAGGGAGGGGGTAGAATATGGCTACACCTTC.

This chain connects TRBV19 to TRBJ2-7, with D maybe TRBD1 (6 bases). Germline CDR1 is LNHDA and CDR2 is SQIVND (reference sequence). There are 16 residues in the CDR3. The V gene lost 3 bases and the J gene lost 7 bases, with 22 bases spanning the gap. For the CDR3, the DNA is TGTGCCAGTAGTATTGGGACAATGGGCGCCAGTTTGGAGCAGTACTTC. This gives the protein CASSIGTMGASLEQYF. Supplemented by reference TRBV19 and TRBJ2-7, the full variable domain reads DGGITQSPKYLFRKEGQNVTLSCEQNLNHDAMYWYRQDPGQGLRLIYYSQIVNDFQKGDIAEGYSVSREKKESFPLTVTSAQKNPTAFYLCASSIGTMGASLEQYFGPGTRLTVT.

This clonotype was observed a single time. The rearrangement joins TRBV27 to TRBJ2-3; 7 nucleotides line up with TRBD2. The V gene end was trimmed by 0 bases and the J gene end by 4 bases; junction bases not matched to a gene: 4. The germline V gene encodes CDR1 MNHEY and CDR2 SMNVEV (reference sequence). This CDR3 is 15 amino acids long. Here the CDR3 reads CASSLSSGIADTQYF. The DNA for the CDR3 is TGTGCCAGCAGTTTATCGAGCGGGATCGCAGATACGCAGTATTTT.

The count of this clonotype is one. The chain combines TRBV28 with TRBJ2-1; 8 nucleotides align to TRBD1. J was trimmed by 5 bases and V by 6 bases; bases with no gene match: 3. The CDR3 consists of 13 residues. The germline gives CDR1 MDHEN, CDR2 SYDVKM. The chain's CDR3 is CASSQGANNEQFF. DNA of the CDR3: TGTGCCAGCAGCCAGGGGGCAAACAATGAGCAGTTCTTC.

This clonotype was counted a few times. V gene TRBV27 combines with J gene TRBJ2-7; D unclear. CDR1 and CDR2 from the germline V gene are MNHEY and SMNVEV (reference sequence). Trimming took 6 bases from V and 3 from J, leaving 6 bases between them. This CDR3 is 11 amino acids long. For the CDR3, the DNA is TGTGCCAGCAGCTCCTTCTACGAGCAGTACTTC. The encoded protein is CASSSFYEQYF.

J is TRBJ2-3 and V is TRBV12-3 or TRBV12-4; D is unclear. V shed 7 bases and J shed 4 bases, with 6 bases lying between them. The CDR3 is 11 amino acids. The DNA for the CDR3 is TGTGCCAGCAATTCCGCAGATACGCAGTATTTT. Translated: CASNSADTQYF.

The gene calls are TRBV7-6 and TRBJ2-1; the match to TRBD2 covers 9 bases. Germline CDR1 reads SGHVS; CDR2 reads FNYEAQ. V shed 6 bases and J 2 bases; nucleotides not matched to a gene: 14. The CDR3 extends over 18 amino acids. The CDR3 sequence: CASSKTSGLFTAYNEQFF. CDR3 nucleotides: TGTGCCAGCAGTAAAACTAGCGGGCTATTTACTGCCTACAATGAGCAGTTCTTC.

This clonotype was detected once. V is TRBV28 and J is TRBJ1-1; D unresolved. Trimming pared 6 bases from V and 11 bases from J, leaving 22 bases between. The germline gives CDR1 MDHEN, CDR2 SYDVKM. CDR3 size: 14 residues. CDR3 in DNA: TGTGCCAGCAGGGCCGGGATAACGAAAGTAGATGCTTTCTTT. Translating gives CASRAGITKVDAFF. Variable domain in full (rest from reference TRBV28 and TRBJ1-1): DVKVTQSSRYLVKRTGEKVFLECVQDMDHENMFWYRQDPGLGLRLIYFSYDVKMKEKGDIPEGYSVSREKKERFSLILESASTNQTSMYLCASRAGITKVDAFFGQGTRLTVV.

The V and J genes are TRBV7-2 and TRBJ2-3, with 9 bases lining up with TRBD2. V lost 0 bases and J lost 8; bases outside the gene matches: 15. Looked up from germline, CDR1 is SGHTA and CDR2 is FQGNSA. The length of the CDR3 is 18 residues. CDR3 nucleotides: TGTGCCAGCAGCTTAGCACACAGCGGGGGGCGTGGTTGGGCTACGCAGTATTTT. This encodes CASSLAHSGGRGWATQYF.

This rearrangement joins TRBV30 to TRBJ1-6; tentative D call: TRBD1 (6 bases). V was shortened by 4 bases and J by 8 bases, with 12 bases between the two germline ends. CDR1 and CDR2 (germline): GTSNPN, SVGIG (reference sequence). The CDR3 consists of 13 residues. CDR3 bases: TGTGCCTGGAAAGGCCCAGGGGATTCACCCCTCCACTTT. Translation: CAWKGPGDSPLHF.

This clonotype was counted once. The V and J genes are TRBV20-1 and TRBJ2-1, with 7 positions matching TRBD2. J lost 3 bases, V lost 0 bases, and 8 bases had no gene match. This CDR3 is 16 amino acids long. The germline CDR1 and CDR2 sequences are DFQATT and SNEGSKA (reference sequence). CDR3 amino acids: CSARDRASGNYNEQFF. The CDR3 DNA reads as TGCAGTGCTAGAGATAGAGCTAGCGGAAACTACAATGAGCAGTTCTTC.

The chain joins TRBV27 to TRBJ2-7, with D possibly TRBD2 on 5 matching bases. Germline CDR1 and CDR2: MNHEY and SMNVEV (reference sequence). The CDR3 loop spans 13 amino acids. Trimming took off 3 bases at V and 2 bases at J, with 8 bases between the two ends. The CDR3 loop is CASSFQRAYEQYF. CDR3 DNA sequence: TGTGCCAGCAGTTTTCAGAGGGCCTACGAGCAGTACTTC.

This rearrangement joins TRBV6-2 or TRBV6-3 to TRBJ2-1, with D possibly being TRBD1 (6 bases). Per germline, CDR1 MNHEY and CDR2 SVGEGT. V was pared by 2 bases and J by 14 bases, with 16 bases between. CDR3 length: 13 amino acids. The CDR3 coding sequence is TGTGCCAGCAGTTACCCACGACAGGAGCAGGAGTTCTTC. Its translation is CASSYPRQEQEFF.